The T cell receptor beta chain described here comes from a study of identical twins (dated by TCRdb to about 2016). Broadly, across the study: TCR alpha and beta repertoires from monozygotic twins, unrelated adults of various ages and cord blood were deep-sequenced to test whether fetal clonotypes persist. Replicate twin experiments were performed at different times using different library preparation protocols to rule out contamination.

General findings and caveats noted by the study authors: Compared with coincidental sharing between unrelated individuals, out-of-frame TCR alpha sequences shared between twins had an excess of sequences with low generation probability. In monozygotic twins, out-of-frame TCR alpha sharing was systematically underestimated by recombination models, although the models agreed with sharing between unrelated individuals. A weaker excess of twin sharing was found in beta out-of-frame sequences because the signal-to-noise ratio was lowered by fewer shared sequences. Invariant T cells such as MAIT and iNKT could partly confound zero-insertion analyses, although diverse VJ usage argued against such confounding for most clonotypes. Conclusions relied on cross-sectional statistical analysis, since the same donors could not be followed over many years. Abundant cord blood beta clonotypes carried fewer insertions; young adult naive repertoires showed a weaker similar trend, while memory repertoires showed none.

Libraries came from 5' RACE. Sequencing was performed on an Illumina HiSeq 2000. A universal primer binding site was introduced by template switching, and a unique molecular identifier was present in the final cDNA, enabling accurate counting of TCR cDNA molecules. First-strand cDNA for TCR alpha and beta chains was synthesized from specific primers in the conserved constant-segment region. Each cDNA library was double barcoded, with a SMART-Mk sample barcode plus Illumina barcodes, to control for contamination. TruSeq adapter sequences along with Illumina sample barcodes were introduced in two successive PCR steps. The Illumina HiSeq platform was used with custom primers to sequence TCR alpha and beta cDNA libraries. The source study handled its data this way. MiGEC was used to process raw reads and extract unique molecular identifiers, and MiXCR was used to find CDR3 positions. For each individual, recombination models were inferred using an EM algorithm with the repgenHMM and IGoR tools. The tcR package in R was used for shared clonotype analysis, with sharing normalized by the product of cloneset sizes. Out-of-frame nonproductive sequences were analyzed to study raw recombination free of thymic and clonal selection effects. TCRdb took the public reads, trimmed them with fastp at Q25, ran MiXCR for clone calling and kept in-frame beta chains. Every entry covers one CDR3 protein and lists the most common genes and DNA from its rows. The V and J calls and clone size are TCRdb's, not the authors'. In all, the sample holds hundreds of thousands of distinct CDR3 sequences, and about 22% of those were seen once. The biggest ten clones account for more than 0.4% of the sample.

Every donor in the study was a healthy Caucasian. Three pairs of female monozygotic twins, all aged about 18 to 29 years, were included in the twin cohort. Positive isolation kits from Invitrogen were used to isolate CD4+ and CD8+ T cell populations. The sample holds many counts of this clonotype. Its binding antigen is unknown. It has no much larger one-base neighbor in the sample; base qualities were not kept. The CDR3, cysteine through phenylalanine, is 13 amino acids long. Only CDR3 DNA remains: 39 bases, in frame from the first base. V loses 1 base of germline sequence and J loses 5 bases, and the interval between the two ends is 9 bases. Sequences SGHRS (CDR1) and YFSETQ (CDR2) are obtained from the germline V gene. The same specimen was also included in a second study, on yellow fever vaccine responses in identical twins. As described in the second report: The authors reported that the T cell response to vaccination in identical twins appeared partly convergent and partly personalized. In the study, vaccine-responding T cell clones were precisely tracked in identical twins.

The receptor was isolated from a woman aged 18-29 years in good health. The V and J genes are TRBV5-1 and TRBJ2-5, and possibly TRBD1, on 6 matching bases. The sample comprised CD4+ T cells sorted from blood. This receptor has the CDR3 CASSLTGTETQYF. The base sequence is TGCGCCAGCAGCTTGACAGGGACGGAGACCCAGTACTTC.